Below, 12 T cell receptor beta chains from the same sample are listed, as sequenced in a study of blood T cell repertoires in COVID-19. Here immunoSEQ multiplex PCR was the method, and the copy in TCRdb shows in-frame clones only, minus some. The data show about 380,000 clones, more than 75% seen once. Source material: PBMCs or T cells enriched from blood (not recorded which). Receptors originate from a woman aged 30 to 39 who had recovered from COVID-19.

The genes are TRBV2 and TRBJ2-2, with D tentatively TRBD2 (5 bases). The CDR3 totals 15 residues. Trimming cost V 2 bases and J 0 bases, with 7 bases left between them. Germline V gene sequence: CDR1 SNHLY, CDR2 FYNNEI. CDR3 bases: TGTGCCAGCAGTGAAAGCGGAGCGAACACCGGGGAGCTGTTTTTT. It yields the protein CASSESGANTGELFF.

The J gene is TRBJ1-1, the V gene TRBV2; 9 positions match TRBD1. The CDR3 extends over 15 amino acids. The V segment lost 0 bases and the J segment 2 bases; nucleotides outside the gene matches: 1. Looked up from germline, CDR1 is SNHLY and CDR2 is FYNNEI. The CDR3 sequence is CASSEADRGNTEAFF. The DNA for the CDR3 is TGTGCCAGCAGTGAAGCGGACAGGGGTAACACTGAAGCTTTCTTT.

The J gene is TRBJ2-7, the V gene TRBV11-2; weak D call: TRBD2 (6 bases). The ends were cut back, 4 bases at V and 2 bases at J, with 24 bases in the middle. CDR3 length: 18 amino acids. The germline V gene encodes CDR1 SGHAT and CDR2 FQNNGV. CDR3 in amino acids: CASSSSGEWREFTYEQYF. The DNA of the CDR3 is TGTGCCAGCAGCTCCTCCGGGGAATGGCGGGAATTCACCTACGAGCAGTACTTC.

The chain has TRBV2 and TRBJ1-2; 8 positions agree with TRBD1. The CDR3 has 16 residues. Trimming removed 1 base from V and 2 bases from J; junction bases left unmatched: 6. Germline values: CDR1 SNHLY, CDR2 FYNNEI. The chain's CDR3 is CASSEGTGGQNYGYTF. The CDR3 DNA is TGTGCCAGCAGTGAAGGCACAGGGGGGCAAAACTATGGCTACACCTTC.

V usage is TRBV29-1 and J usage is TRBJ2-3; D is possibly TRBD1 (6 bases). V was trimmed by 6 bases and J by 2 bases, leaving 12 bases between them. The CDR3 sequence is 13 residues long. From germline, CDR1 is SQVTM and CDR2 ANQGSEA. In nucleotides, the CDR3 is TGCAGCGTGACTGACAGGCACACAGATACGCAGTATTTT. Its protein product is CSVTDRHTDTQYF.

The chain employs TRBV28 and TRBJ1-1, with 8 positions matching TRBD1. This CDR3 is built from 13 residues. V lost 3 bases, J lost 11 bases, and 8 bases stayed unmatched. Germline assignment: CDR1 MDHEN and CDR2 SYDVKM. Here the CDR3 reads CASSLPTGGGAFF. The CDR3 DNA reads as TGTGCCAGCAGTTTGCCAACAGGGGGAGGTGCTTTCTTT. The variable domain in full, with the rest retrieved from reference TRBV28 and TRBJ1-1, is DVKVTQSSRYLVKRTGEKVFLECVQDMDHENMFWYRQDPGLGLRLIYFSYDVKMKEKGDIPEGYSVSREKKERFSLILESASTNQTSMYLCASSLPTGGGAFFGQGTRLTVV.

CDR3 sequence reads: CASSIRSRQQDTEAFF. The CDR3, as DNA: TGTGCCAGTAGTATAAGGTCTCGCCAGCAGGACACTGAAGCTTTCTTT. The chain is built from TRBV19 and TRBJ1-1; D remains unclear. Trimming removed 2 bases at V and 3 bases at J, with 16 bases between. The germline V gene has CDR1 LNHDA and CDR2 SQIVND (reference sequence). This CDR3 has 16 amino acids.

The CDR3 nucleotides read TGTGCCAGCAGTTACCGGGGCGGGAGTCCCTACGAGCAGTACTTC. It codes for CASSYRGGSPYEQYF. V and J are TRBV6-5 and TRBJ2-7, with 7 bases matching TRBD2. V gave up 2 bases and J gave up 2 bases; unmatched junction bases: 6. Germline V CDR1 and CDR2: MNHEY, SVGAGI. This CDR3 comprises 15 residues.

The CDR3 protein is CASSLGPGNEAFF. The DNA for the CDR3 is TGCGCCAGCAGCTTAGGGCCGGGAAATGAAGCTTTCTTT. The genes are TRBV5-1 and TRBJ1-1; unclear D gene. V was pared by 2 bases and J by 7 bases, with 12 bases between. Germline CDR1 reads SGHRS; CDR2 reads YFSETQ. The CDR3 has 13 residues. The variable domain in full, with the rest retrieved from reference TRBV5-1 and TRBJ1-1, is KAGVTQTPRYLIKTRGQQVTLSCSPISGHRSVSWYQQTPGQGLQFLFEYFSETQRNKGNFPGRFSGRQFSNSRSEMNVSTLELGDSALYLCASSLGPGNEAFFGQGTRLTVV.

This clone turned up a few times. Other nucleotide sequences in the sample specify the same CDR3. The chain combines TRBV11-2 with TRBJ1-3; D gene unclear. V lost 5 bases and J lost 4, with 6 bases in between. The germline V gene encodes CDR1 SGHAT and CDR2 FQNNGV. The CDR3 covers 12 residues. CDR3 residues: CASSPSGNTIYF. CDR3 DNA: TGTGCCAGCAGCCCCTCCGGAAACACCATATATTTT.

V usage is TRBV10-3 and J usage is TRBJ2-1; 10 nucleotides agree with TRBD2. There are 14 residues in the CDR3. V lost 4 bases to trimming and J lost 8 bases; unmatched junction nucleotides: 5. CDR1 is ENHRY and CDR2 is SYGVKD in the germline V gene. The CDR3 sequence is CAISGGLASDEQFF. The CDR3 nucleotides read TGTGCCATCAGTGGGGGACTAGCGTCTGATGAGCAGTTCTTC.

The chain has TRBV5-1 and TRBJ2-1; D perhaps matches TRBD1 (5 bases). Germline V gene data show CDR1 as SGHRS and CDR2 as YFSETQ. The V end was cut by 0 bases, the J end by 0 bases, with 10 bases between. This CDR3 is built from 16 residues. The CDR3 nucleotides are TGCGCCAGCAGCTTGGAGGGTAGGGGCTCCTACAATGAGCAGTTCTTC. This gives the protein CASSLEGRGSYNEQFF.